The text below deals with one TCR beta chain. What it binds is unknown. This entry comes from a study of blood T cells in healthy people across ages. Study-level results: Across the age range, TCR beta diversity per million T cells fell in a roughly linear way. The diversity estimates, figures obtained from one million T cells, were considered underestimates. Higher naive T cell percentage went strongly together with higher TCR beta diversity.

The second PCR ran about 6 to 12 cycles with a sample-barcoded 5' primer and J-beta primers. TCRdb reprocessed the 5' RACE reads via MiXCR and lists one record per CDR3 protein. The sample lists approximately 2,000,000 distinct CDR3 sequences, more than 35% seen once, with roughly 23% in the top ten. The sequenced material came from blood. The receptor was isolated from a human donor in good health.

The CDR3 loop reads CASSVRDRPYNEQFF. CDR3 DNA sequence: TGTGCCAGCAGCGTTCGGGACAGGCCATACAATGAGCAGTTCTTC. The rearrangement joins TRBV7-9 to TRBJ2-1; 8 bases are shared with TRBD1. This CDR3 contains 15 residues. Per the germline V gene, CDR1 is SEHNR and CDR2 is FQNEAQ (reference sequence). V shed 5 bases and J 4 bases; nucleotides not matched to a gene: 7.